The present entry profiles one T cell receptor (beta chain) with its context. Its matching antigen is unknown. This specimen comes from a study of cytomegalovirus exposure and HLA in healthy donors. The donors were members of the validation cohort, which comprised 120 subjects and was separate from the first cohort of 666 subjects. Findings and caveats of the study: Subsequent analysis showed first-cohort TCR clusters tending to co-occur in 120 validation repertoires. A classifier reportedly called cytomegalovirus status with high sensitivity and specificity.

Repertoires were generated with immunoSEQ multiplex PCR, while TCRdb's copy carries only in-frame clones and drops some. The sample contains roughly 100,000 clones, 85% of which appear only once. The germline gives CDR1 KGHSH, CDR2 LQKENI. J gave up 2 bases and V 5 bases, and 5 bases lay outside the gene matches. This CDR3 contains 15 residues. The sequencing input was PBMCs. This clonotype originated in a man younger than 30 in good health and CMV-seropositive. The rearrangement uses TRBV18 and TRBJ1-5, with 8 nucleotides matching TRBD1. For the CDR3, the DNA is TGTGCCAGCTCAACAGACAGGGGTGGCAATCAGCCCCAGCATTTT. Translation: CASSTDRGGNQPQHF.